A single T cell receptor (beta chain) is shown here with its context. Its antigen is not known. V lost 1 base, J lost 2 bases, and 3 bases stayed unmatched. The CDR3 covers 16 residues. From germline, CDR1 is SGHRS and CDR2 YFSETQ. The data were taken from a study of cytomegalovirus exposure and HLA in healthy donors. At the level of the study: Most donors, 81% of a few hundred genotyped, fell in the Caucasian-associated ancestry cluster.

General study results and limits: Association of a missense DCLRE1C variant with TCR beta V- and J-gene trimming was reported in a later analysis. Later on, analysis showed that most CMV-associated TCR beta chains appeared to be HLA-restricted. Across donors, presence/absence analyses took sequencing depth to be roughly uniform.

13 Jbeta primers and 60 Vbeta primers were used for the PCR. Only in-frame clones appear in the TCRdb table, and some are missing; sequencing was by immunoSEQ multiplex PCR. The sample includes about 250,000 clones, around two thirds of them seen just once. Source material: PBMCs. This clonotype was sampled from a female donor in good health and CMV-seronegative. V and J are TRBV5-1 and TRBJ2-3, with TRBD2 matching 11 bases. CDR3 sequence reads: CASSLMTSGITDTQYF. For the CDR3, the DNA is TGCGCCAGCAGCTTGATGACTAGCGGGATCACAGATACGCAGTATTTT.